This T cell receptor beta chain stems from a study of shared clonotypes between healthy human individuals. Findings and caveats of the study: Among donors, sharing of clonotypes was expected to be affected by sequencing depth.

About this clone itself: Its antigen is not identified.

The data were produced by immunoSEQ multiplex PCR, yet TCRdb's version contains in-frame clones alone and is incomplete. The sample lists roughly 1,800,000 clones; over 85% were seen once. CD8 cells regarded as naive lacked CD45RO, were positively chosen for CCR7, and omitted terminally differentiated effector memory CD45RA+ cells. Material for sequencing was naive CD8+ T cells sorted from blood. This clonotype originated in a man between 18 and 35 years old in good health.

The CDR3 sequence is CASSLRSVPYEQYF. Written as DNA, the CDR3 is TGCGCCAGCAGCCTAAGAAGCGTACCCTACGAGCAGTACTTC. The V and J genes are TRBV4-3 and TRBJ2-7; no clear D. Looked up from germline, CDR1 is LGHNA and CDR2 is YSLEER. The CDR3 totals 14 residues. The V end was cut by 4 bases, the J end by 2 bases, with 12 bases between.